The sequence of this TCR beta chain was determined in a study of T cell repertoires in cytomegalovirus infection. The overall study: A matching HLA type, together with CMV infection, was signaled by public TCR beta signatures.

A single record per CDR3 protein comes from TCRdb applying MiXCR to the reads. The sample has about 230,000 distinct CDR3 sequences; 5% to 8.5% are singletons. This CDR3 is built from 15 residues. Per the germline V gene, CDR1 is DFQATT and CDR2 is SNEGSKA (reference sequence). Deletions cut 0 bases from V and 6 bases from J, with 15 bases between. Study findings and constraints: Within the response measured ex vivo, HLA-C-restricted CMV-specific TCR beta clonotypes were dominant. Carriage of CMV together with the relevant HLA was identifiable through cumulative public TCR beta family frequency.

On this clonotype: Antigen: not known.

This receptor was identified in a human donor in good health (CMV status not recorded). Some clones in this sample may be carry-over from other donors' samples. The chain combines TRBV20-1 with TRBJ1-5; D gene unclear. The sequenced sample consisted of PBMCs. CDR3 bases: TGCAGTGCTAGAGAACAAGGCATAGGTACTCAGCCCCAGCATTTT. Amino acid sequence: CSAREQGIGTQPQHF.